The present entry profiles one T cell receptor beta chain with its context. Its specificity is unknown. Data came from immunoSEQ multiplex PCR; TCRdb stores just in-frame clones and leaves some out. The data hold 13,000 to 15,000 clones, with roughly 70% observed a single time. The entry originates in a study of immune characteristics of hereditary and idiopathic chronic pancreatitis. Study observations and caveats: Gene families like TRBV10, TRBV19, TRBV23 and TRBV5 were used differently between subtypes.

Patients having total pancreatectomy with islet autotransplantation provided the chronic pancreatitis pancreas tissue. Chronic pancreatitis patients in the study lacked known diabetes history. The germline gives CDR1 SQVTM, CDR2 ANQGSEA. The CDR3 has 13 residues. J gave up 0 bases and V 6 bases, and 5 bases lay outside the gene matches. Sequences were obtained from pancreas tissue with hereditary chronic pancreatitis. This chain connects TRBV29-1 to TRBJ2-7; 7 bases align to TRBD2. The receptor comes from a human donor with chronic pancreatitis. The CDR3 reads CSVLREDSYEQYF. The CDR3 region has the DNA TGCAGCGTATTACGGGAGGACTCCTACGAGCAGTACTTC.